Presented here are 25 T cell receptor beta chains from one specimen sequenced in a study of T cells in Graves' hyperthyroidism and ophthalmopathy (dated by TCRdb to between 2017 and 2020). Library prep was done by multiplex PCR. Sequencer: Illumina HiSeq 2000. Amplification of TCR beta CDR3 regions was carried out from RNA transcripts. A first-round RT-PCR of the TCR CDR3 used the HTBI primer set with the Qiagen OneStep RT-PCR kit. In-frame beta chains were kept once TCRdb had trimmed the public reads at Q25 with fastp and called clones with MiXCR. Rows with a matching CDR3 protein are joined into one entry that keeps the most common DNA and genes. The sample yields 500,000 to 800,000 distinct CDR3 sequences; about 45% were counted once. The ten largest account for roughly 6.5% of the sample. Sequencing was carried out using peripheral blood or thyroid tissue (not recorded which). The origin of the receptors is an adult man with Graves' disease, either hyperthyroidism or ophthalmopathy (not recorded which).

The chain uses TRBV2 and TRBJ2-7, with 7 bases matching TRBD2. The ends lost 6 bases at V and 7 bases at J; junction bases unmatched: 12. The CDR3 is made up of 14 amino acids. CDR1 is SNHLY and CDR2 is FYNNEI in the germline V gene. The DNA of the CDR3 is TGTGCCAGCAGGCGTGGTGGGGACTACGGAGAGCAGTACTTC. Protein: CASRRGGDYGEQYF. The full variable domain, with the rest looked up from reference TRBV2 and TRBJ2-7, is EPEVTQTPSHQVTQMGQEVILRCVPISNHLYFYWYRQILGQKVEFLVSFYNNEISEKSEIFDDQFSVERPDGSNFTLKIRSTKLEDSAMYFCASRRGGDYGEQYFGPGTRLTVT.

This clonotype was seen more than once but under ten times. The gene calls are TRBV20-1 and TRBJ1-4; D may be TRBD1 (6 bases). Germline values: CDR1 DFQATT, CDR2 SNEGSKA (reference sequence). Between the trimmed V and J ends, which lost 6 bases and 7 bases, there was a span of 18 bases. CDR3 length: 14 residues. CDR3 in amino acids: CSASDGGLGEKLFF. The CDR3 nucleotides read TGCAGTGCCTCGGATGGGGGCCTCGGTGAAAAACTGTTTTTT.

Points on this clonotype: A clone one base away is much larger, so this may be a read error. The chain employs TRBV2 and TRBJ1-3, with a weak D call TRBD1 (5 bases). Germline V gene sequence: CDR1 SNHLY, CDR2 FYNNEI. The CDR3 contains 14 residues. The V end was cut by 11 bases, the J end by 0 bases, with 14 bases between. CDR3 bases: TGTGCCGGTCGGGGCGCCCGCTCTGGAAACACCATATATTTT. The encoded protein is CAGRGARSGNTIYF.

The V gene is TRBV29-1, the J gene TRBJ1-4, with D possibly matching TRBD1 (5 bases). The germline V gene has CDR1 SQVTM and CDR2 ANQGSEA. V lost 2 bases and J 10 bases, leaving 11 bases between the germline ends. This CDR3 is built from 12 residues. DNA of the CDR3: TGCAGCGTTGAACGGGGGGATGGAAAACTGTTTTTT. Translated, it gives CSVERGDGKLFF. Full variable domain (outside the CDR3, taken from reference TRBV29-1 and TRBJ1-4): SAVISQKPSRDICQRGTSLTIQCQVDSQVTMMFWYRQQPGQSLTLIATANQGSEATYESGFVIDKFPISRPNLTFSTLTVSNMSPEDSSIYLCSVERGDGKLFFGSGTQLSVL.

The gene calls are TRBV29-1 and TRBJ1-5, with unresolved D. Germline loops: CDR1 SQVTM, CDR2 ANQGSEA. V was clipped by 7 bases and J by 4 bases, with 17 bases between them. This CDR3 is built from 14 residues. The CDR3 loop is CSALIGVGNQPQHF. The CDR3 region has the DNA TGCAGCGCCCTTATTGGGGTGGGGAATCAGCCCCAGCATTTT.

V usage is TRBV7-3 and J usage is TRBJ2-7; 9 nucleotides line up with TRBD2. This CDR3 comprises 14 residues. The ends lost 3 bases at V and 2 bases at J; junction bases unmatched: 2. Germline V gives CDR1 SGHTA, CDR2 FQGTGA. This CDR3 is CASSFSGRPYEQYF. The DNA of the CDR3 is TGTGCCAGCAGCTTTAGCGGGAGACCCTACGAGCAGTACTTC.

For this clonotype: Possible read error: a much larger clone is one base away. This chain connects TRBV6-2 or TRBV6-3 to TRBJ1-1, with a tentative D call TRBD1 (5 bases). V gave up 10 bases and J gave up 0 bases, with 12 bases separating them. CDR3 length: 13 residues. CDR1 MNHEY and CDR2 SVGEGT come from the germline V gene. This chain's CDR3 is CATSLTVNTEAFF. CDR3 in DNA: TGTGCCACCTCTCTGACAGTGAACACTGAAGCTTTCTTT.

This clonotype was detected a few times. This chain joins TRBV20-1 and TRBJ2-7, with 10 bases matching TRBD1. CDR3 length equals 15 residues. CDR1 is DFQATT, CDR2 SNEGSKA, per germline (reference sequence). The V gene end was trimmed by 0 bases and the J gene end by 0 bases; junction bases not matched to a gene: 2. CDR3 region: CSARDRTGGSYEQYF. The CDR3, as DNA: TGCAGTGCTAGAGATAGGACAGGGGGCTCCTACGAGCAGTACTTC.

The V and J genes are TRBV7-9 and TRBJ1-6, with 7 bases matching TRBD1. CDR1 is SEHNR and CDR2 is FQNEAQ in the germline V gene (reference sequence). Losses at the gene ends were 1 base for V and 6 bases for J; bases not matched to a gene: 6. This CDR3 is 16 amino acids long. This CDR3 is CASSLGAGTANSPLHF. In DNA form, the CDR3 reads TGTGCCAGCAGCTTAGGGGCCGGGACAGCTAATTCACCCCTCCACTTT.

The chain combines TRBV29-1 with TRBJ1-5; 10 nucleotides agree with TRBD1. Germline CDR1 is SQVTM and CDR2 is ANQGSEA. The V and J ends lost 4 bases and 6 bases, in that order; junction bases with no gene match: 6. The CDR3 has 14 amino acids. In nucleotides, the CDR3 is TGCAGCGTTGCGGGACAGGGGCGAGGTCAGCCCCAGCATTTT. As protein: CSVAGQGRGQPQHF.

The chain is built from TRBV7-2 and TRBJ1-3; no definite D call. Per germline, CDR1 SGHTA and CDR2 FQGNSA. The CDR3 contains 13 residues. Trimming cost V 3 bases and J 8 bases, with 11 bases left between them. CDR3 in amino acids: CASSFLMGDTIYF. CDR3 nucleotides: TGTGCCAGCAGCTTTCTGATGGGCGACACCATATATTTT.

This clonotype was observed many times. The junction does not match germline at one end; this may be a read error. The J gene is TRBJ1-1, the V gene TRBV5-5; no definite D call. Germline V gene sequence: CDR1 SGHKS, CDR2 YYEKEE (reference sequence). The CDR3 loop spans 13 amino acids. The CDR3 loop reads CASSLGRASRGVF. The CDR3 nucleotides are TGTGCCAGCAGCTTGGGGAGGGCCAGTCGGGGTGTCTTT. Drawing the rest from reference TRBV5-5 and TRBJ1-1, the complete variable domain is DAGVTQSPTHLIKTRGQQVTLRCSPISGHKSVSWYQQVLGQGPQFIFQYYEKEERGRGNFPDRFSARQFPNYSSELNVNALLLGDSALYLCASSLGRASRGVFGQGTRLTVV.

The chain joins TRBV6-2 or TRBV6-3 to TRBJ2-7; no definite D call. This CDR3 comprises 11 residues. From germline, CDR1 is MNHEY and CDR2 SVGEGT. Trimming removed 5 bases from V and 9 bases from J, with 11 bases in between. The CDR3, as DNA: TGTGCCAGCAGTCTCACACGAGGGCAGTACTTC. This encodes CASSLTRGQYF.

Notes on this clonotype: The limits of the CDR3 on the DNA are not certain, so only TCRdb's listed CDR3 is given. The chain carries TRBV25-1 and TRBJ1-6; TRBD1 was called by the table and not checked on the DNA. Germline CDR1 and CDR2: MGHDK and SYGVNS. The CDR3 region is 22 residues in length, termini included. The CDR3 loop is CALYLCASSLAGPGANNSPLHF.

This clonotype was detected many times. The chain recombines TRBV7-9 with TRBJ2-7; D perhaps matches TRBD1 (5 bases). Germline V gene lookup returns CDR1 SEHNR and CDR2 FQNEAQ (reference sequence). The CDR3 sequence is 14 residues long. V lost 0 bases and J 3 bases, leaving 9 bases between the germline ends. The CDR3 bases are TGTGCCAGCAGCTTAGCGACAGCTCACTACGAGCAGTACTTC. This translates into CASSLATAHYEQYF.

The table lists this clonotype with a few counts. The chain recombines TRBV6-6 with TRBJ2-5; D ambiguous. Germline CDR1 MNHNY, CDR2 SVGAGI (reference sequence). The V and J ends lost 5 bases and 4 bases respectively, with 11 bases between them. There are 13 residues in the CDR3. The CDR3, as DNA: TGTGCCAGCAGTGAGCCAGGCGGAGAGACCCAGTACTTC. This encodes CASSEPGGETQYF.

The sample holds a few counts of this clonotype. J is TRBJ1-2 and V is TRBV6-6; unclear D gene. V lost 5 bases to trimming and J lost 8 bases, with 12 bases between them. CDR1 and CDR2 from the germline V gene are MNHNY and SVGAGI (reference sequence). The CDR3 totals 12 residues. The DNA of the CDR3 is TGTGCCAGCAGTCTCGTTCAGGAGGGCTACACCTTC. Translating it yields CASSLVQEGYTF.

The chain uses TRBV15 and TRBJ2-6; D may be TRBD1 (5 bases). The germline V gene has CDR1 LNHNV and CDR2 YYDKDF (reference sequence). The CDR3 loop spans 15 amino acids. V was pared by 5 bases and J by 4 bases, with 12 bases between. CDR3 DNA: TGTGCCACCAGCCTCTCCAGGACAGGGGCCAACGTCCTGACTTTC. It translates to CATSLSRTGANVLTF.

The CDR3 region is CSASDGQGGYEQYF. CDR3 coding DNA: TGCAGTGCTAGCGACGGACAGGGAGGGTACGAGCAGTACTTC. The chain links TRBV20-1 to TRBJ2-7; D is perhaps TRBD1 (8 bases). The V gene lost 3 bases and the J gene lost 4 bases, with 16 bases spanning the gap. The CDR3 spans 14 residues. Germline loops: CDR1 DFQATT, CDR2 SNEGSKA (reference sequence).

This clonotype occurred a few times. The chain carries TRBV19 and TRBJ1-1; D uncertain. In germline, CDR1 is LNHDA, CDR2 SQIVND (reference sequence). V was shortened by 7 bases and J by 3 bases, with 12 bases between the two germline ends. The CDR3 length is 13 residues. The CDR3 reads CASMVPLDTEAFF. CDR3 coding DNA: TGTGCCAGTATGGTGCCTTTGGACACTGAAGCTTTCTTT.

As for this clonotype: It is unclear where the CDR3 begins or ends on the DNA, so no DNA is shown, and the CDR3 is as TCRdb lists it. This rearrangement joins TRBV7-3 to TRBJ2-2; the D call in the table, TRBD1, was not verified against the DNA. Germline V gene data show CDR1 as SGHTA and CDR2 as FQGTGA. The CDR3 length equals 13 residues, ends included. CDR3 sequence reads: CASSPGRSGSCFF.

This chain joins TRBV6-5 and TRBJ1-1; perhaps TRBD1 as D (5 bases). V shed 6 bases and J shed 2 bases, with 16 bases lying between them. The germline gives CDR1 MNHEY, CDR2 SVGAGI. The CDR3 is 15 residues long. CDR3 amino acids: CASSFSGPSNTEAFF. The CDR3 DNA reads TGTGCCAGCAGCTTCTCAGGGCCTTCCAACACTGAAGCTTTCTTT.

This clonotype was recorded many times. The V gene is TRBV29-1, the J gene TRBJ1-2; D call uncertain. CDR1 and CDR2 from the germline V gene are SQVTM and ANQGSEA. CDR3 length equals 10 residues. The V gene lost 6 bases and the J gene lost 2 bases, with 4 bases spanning the gap. DNA for the CDR3: TGCAGCGTCTCGAACTATGGCTACACCTTC. As protein: CSVSNYGYTF.

About this clonotype itself: This may be a read error, as it is one base from a much larger clone. The V gene is TRBV20-1, the J gene TRBJ2-7; D gene uncertain. In germline, CDR1 is DFQATT, CDR2 SNEGSKA (reference sequence). The CDR3 totals 15 residues. The CDR3 region has the DNA TGCAGTGCTAGACCGGAACACTCGAACTCCTACGAGCGGTACTTC. The encoded protein is CSARPEHSNSYERYF.

The V gene is TRBV12-3 or TRBV12-4, the J gene TRBJ1-3; D may be TRBD1 (5 bases). The CDR3 extends over 15 amino acids. The germline V and J ends were trimmed by 8 bases and 4 bases, with 18 bases remaining between them. Here the CDR3 DNA reads TGTGCCAGCGCCCTCGGAGGGGCATTAGGAAACACCATATATTTT. Translation: CASALGGALGNTIYF.